This TCR beta chain was recorded in a study of beta chain features in type 1 diabetes. Study information: Healthy donors and patients showed comparable age, gender and cell yields. Examination of sorted cells across all samples involved more than 100,000,000 cells.

Sequencing targeted expressed TCRB transcripts, as all isolated RNA had been reverse transcribed. Assay used: immunoSEQ multiplex PCR; TCRdb lists only in-frame clones, some missing. The data hold about 340,000 clones, with about 13% observed a single time. Concerning this clone: Antigen unknown.

Study findings and constraints: Within each of all four CD4+ subsets, Type 1 diabetes patients had TCRB CDR3s that were moderately but significantly shorter.

Donors contributed one heparinised blood draw apiece, averaging about 120 mL. Germline-derived CDR1 and CDR2 are ENHRY and SYGVKD. V shed 6 bases, J shed 6 bases, and the junction held 4 bases outside the gene matches. The CDR3 totals 12 residues. The specimen sequenced was naive CD4+ T cells from blood. This TCR was recovered from a woman under 30 with type 1 diabetes. The J gene is TRBJ2-7, the V gene TRBV10-3; 8 nucleotides align to TRBD2. The DNA of the CDR3 is TGTGCCATCAGGGGGACTAGTGGCGAGCAGTACTTC. Amino acids: CAIRGTSGEQYF.